The 6 T cell receptor beta chains in this list originate from one sample, sequenced in a study of shared clonotypes between healthy human individuals. Only in-frame clones appear in the TCRdb table, and some are missing; sequencing was by immunoSEQ multiplex PCR. The sample holds just over 2,000,000 clones; approximately 95% are singletons and the top ten take 0.1% to 0.15%. Sequencing was done on a sample of naive CD4+ T cells sorted from blood. Subset of the sample: CD45RA+ positively selected. These receptor sequences come from a man between 18 and 35 years old in good health.

The gene calls are TRBV28 and TRBJ2-5; the D gene is possibly TRBD2 (6 bases). Germline V CDR1 and CDR2: MDHEN, SYDVKM. V gave up 5 bases and J gave up 14 bases, with 18 bases separating them. The CDR3 totals 12 residues. CDR3 coding DNA: TGTGCCAGCAGTCCTCGACTAGTGGGGAGTTACTTC. It encodes CASSPRLVGSYF.

This chain joins TRBV5-6 and TRBJ2-3; D is perhaps TRBD1 (6 bases). Germline V gene data show CDR1 as SGHDT and CDR2 as YYEEEE. Trimming pared 4 bases from V and 4 bases from J, leaving 13 bases between. This CDR3 comprises 14 residues. The CDR3: CASSVTGSADTQYF. CDR3 bases: TGTGCCAGCAGCGTGACAGGATCAGCAGATACGCAGTATTTT.

The CDR3 region is CASSFSAGTGETQYF. The DNA of the CDR3 is TGTGCCAGCAGTTTTTCAGCGGGGACAGGAGAGACCCAGTACTTC. This chain connects TRBV6-1 to TRBJ2-5; the D gene is possibly TRBD1 (8 bases). Trimming took off 5 bases at V and 4 bases at J, with 17 bases between the two ends. The CDR3 has 15 residues. Looked up from germline, CDR1 is MNHNS and CDR2 is SASEGT.

The rearrangement joins TRBV5-6 to TRBJ1-2; tentative D call: TRBD1 (6 bases). The CDR3 runs 12 residues. V dropped 6 bases and J dropped 8 bases, with 14 bases sitting between them. CDR1 and CDR2 (germline): SGHDT, YYEEEE. DNA for the CDR3: TGTGCCAGCACTCTACAGGGTGGGGGCTACACCTTC. Its protein is CASTLQGGGYTF.

This chain uses TRBV7-2 with TRBJ2-1; a possible D gene is TRBD1 (6 bases). From germline, CDR1 is SGHTA and CDR2 FQGNSA. There are 15 residues in the CDR3. Trimming cost V 3 bases and J 4 bases, with 13 bases left between them. The CDR3 nucleotides read TGTGCCAGCAGCTTCGACAGGTCACCTTACAATGAGCAGTTCTTC. Its protein product is CASSFDRSPYNEQFF.

The chain recombines TRBV6-5 with TRBJ1-2; 8 bases fit TRBD1. V was clipped by 6 bases and J by 8 bases; unmatched bases: 8. The CDR3 extends over 13 amino acids. Germline V lookup: CDR1 MNHEY, CDR2 SVGAGI. CDR3 sequence: CASRRDRKSGYTF. The DNA for the CDR3 is TGTGCCAGCAGGAGGGACAGGAAATCGGGCTACACCTTC.